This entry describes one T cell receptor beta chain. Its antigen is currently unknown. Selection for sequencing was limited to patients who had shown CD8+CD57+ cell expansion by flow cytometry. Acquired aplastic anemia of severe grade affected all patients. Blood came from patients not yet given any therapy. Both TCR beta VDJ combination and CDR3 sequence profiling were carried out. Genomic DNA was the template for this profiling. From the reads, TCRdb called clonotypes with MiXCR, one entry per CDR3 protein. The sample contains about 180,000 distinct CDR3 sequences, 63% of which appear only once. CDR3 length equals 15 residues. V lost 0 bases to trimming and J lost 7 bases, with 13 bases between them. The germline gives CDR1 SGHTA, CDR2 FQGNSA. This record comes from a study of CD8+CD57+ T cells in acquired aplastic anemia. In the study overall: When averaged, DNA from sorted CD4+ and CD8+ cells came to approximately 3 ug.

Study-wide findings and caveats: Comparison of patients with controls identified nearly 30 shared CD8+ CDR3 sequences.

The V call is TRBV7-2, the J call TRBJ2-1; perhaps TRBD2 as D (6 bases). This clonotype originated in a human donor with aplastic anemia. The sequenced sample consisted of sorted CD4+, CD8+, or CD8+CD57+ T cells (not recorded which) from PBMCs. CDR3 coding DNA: TGTGCCAGCAGCTTAGCGGGGGGTTTCCTGAATGAGCAGTTCTTC. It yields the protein CASSLAGGFLNEQFF.